One and the same sample provided the 11 T cell receptor beta chains below, sequenced in a study of blood T cell repertoires in COVID-19. TCRdb's table, derived via immunoSEQ multiplex PCR, lists solely in-frame clones and lacks some. The sample has about 140,000 clones; approximately 84% are singletons. The specimen sequenced was PBMCs or T cells enriched from blood (not recorded which). The receptor set was obtained from a woman in her forties or fifties with acute COVID-19.

The chain is built from TRBV11-2 and TRBJ1-2, with TRBD1 as a possible D gene (5 bases). The CDR3 consists of 12 residues. Germline CDR1 SGHAT, CDR2 FQNNGV. Trimming stripped 1 base from V and 13 bases from J, with 13 bases between. DNA of the CDR3: TGTGCCAGCAGCTTAGTGCGGGGCGCCGGCACCTTC. Its translation is CASSLVRGAGTF.

The rearrangement uses TRBV2 and TRBJ2-1; 10 bases are shared with TRBD2. Germline trimming cut 1 base from V and 4 bases from J; bases unmatched to any gene: 1. The CDR3 totals 15 residues. Germline assignment: CDR1 SNHLY and CDR2 FYNNEI. The CDR3 loop is CASSEEREGYNEQFF. The CDR3 DNA reads TGTGCCAGCAGTGAAGAGCGGGAGGGTTACAATGAGCAGTTCTTC. Filled out from reference TRBV2 and TRBJ2-1, the complete variable domain reads EPEVTQTPSHQVTQMGQEVILRCVPISNHLYFYWYRQILGQKVEFLVSFYNNEISEKSEIFDDQFSVERPDGSNFTLKIRSTKLEDSAMYFCASSEEREGYNEQFFGPGTRLTVL.

This clone showed up just a few times. The V and J genes are TRBV7-2 and TRBJ2-3, with 7 bases fitting TRBD1. Trimming at V came to 5 bases and at J to 0 bases, leaving 11 bases not matched to a gene. Germline values: CDR1 SGHTA, CDR2 FQGNSA. The CDR3 consists of 17 residues. The CDR3 loop is CASSPRTGHPSTDTQYF. CDR3 DNA: TGTGCCAGCAGCCCAAGGACAGGTCATCCTAGCACAGATACGCAGTATTTT.

The chain joins TRBV9 to TRBJ1-2, with 8 bases matching TRBD1. Germline V gene data show CDR1 as SGDLS and CDR2 as YYNGEE. There are 16 residues in the CDR3. V dropped 0 bases and J dropped 7; count of bases not matched to a gene: 11. This chain's CDR3 is CASSVGPTQGEVGYTF. CDR3 DNA: TGTGCCAGCAGCGTAGGCCCAACACAGGGGGAGGTTGGCTACACCTTC.

The chain employs TRBV7-3 and TRBJ1-1, with D perhaps matching TRBD1 (6 bases). Trimming removed 5 bases from V and 1 base from J, with 11 bases in between. Germline V CDR1 and CDR2: SGHTA, FQGTGA. The length of the CDR3 is 14 residues. The CDR3 sequence: CASSPRQANTEAFF. The CDR3 DNA reads as TGTGCCAGCAGCCCAAGACAGGCGAACACTGAAGCTTTCTTT.

The CDR3 region is CASSLETGKGYTF. The CDR3 DNA follows: TGTGCCAGCAGCTTAGAGACAGGGAAGGGGTACACCTTC. The chain uses TRBV7-8 and TRBJ1-2; 7 nucleotides align to TRBD1. The CDR3 runs 13 residues. Trimming removed 1 base from V and 11 bases from J; junction bases left unmatched: 7. Germline V gene data show CDR1 as SGHVS and CDR2 as FQNEAQ.

This chain uses TRBV14 with TRBJ2-7, with a possible D match to TRBD2 (6 bases). The CDR3 runs 14 residues. CDR1 and CDR2 from the germline V gene are SGHDN and FVKESK. V was clipped by 4 bases and J by 3 bases, with 13 bases between them. The CDR3 here is CASSRGDPLYEQYF. In nucleotides, the CDR3 is TGTGCCAGCAGCCGGGGGGACCCTCTCTACGAGCAGTACTTC. The entire variable domain, with the rest obtained from reference TRBV14 and TRBJ2-7, is as follows: EAGVTQFPSHSVIEKGQTVTLRCDPISGHDNLYWYRRVMGKEIKFLLHFVKESKQDESGMPNNRFLAERTGGTYSTLKVQPAELEDSGVYFCASSRGDPLYEQYFGPGTRLTVT.

This clone was counted a single time. CDR3 region: CASSKVVGGGLNYGYTF. The CDR3 DNA sequence: TGTGCCAGCAGCAAAGTTGTTGGGGGAGGGCTTAACTATGGCTACACCTTC. This sequence joins TRBV21-1 and TRBJ1-2. TRBV21-1 is a documented pseudogene. This CDR3 contains 17 residues.

The chain is built from TRBV29-1 and TRBJ2-4; weak D call: TRBD2 (7 bases). V shed 5 bases and J shed 7 bases, with 15 bases lying between them. Germline V gene lookup returns CDR1 SQVTM and CDR2 ANQGSEA. CDR3 length equals 13 residues. CDR3 in DNA: TGCAGCGTTCGGACAGACGGGGGGAACATTCAGTACTTC. This encodes CSVRTDGGNIQYF.

V and J are TRBV9 and TRBJ2-2; 7 nucleotides align to TRBD2. This CDR3 comprises 15 residues. Germline V CDR1 and CDR2: SGDLS, YYNGEE. With 4 bases clipped from V and 8 bases from J, the junction kept 11 bases outside the gene matches. The CDR3 protein is CASSPKTSRKGELFF. The CDR3 coding sequence is TGTGCCAGCAGCCCCAAGACTAGCAGGAAAGGGGAGCTGTTTTTT.

J is TRBJ1-3 and V is TRBV7-9; a weak D match, TRBD1 (6 bases). Germline CDR1 SEHNR, CDR2 FQNEAQ (reference sequence). V lost 11 bases and J lost 0, with 14 bases in between. This CDR3 is 14 amino acids long. CDR3 coding DNA: TGTGCCGCGCGCAGGGGCGTCTCTGGAAACACCATATATTTT. Translating gives CAARRGVSGNTIYF.